This entry lists 25 T cell receptor beta chains sequenced from one sample in a study of T cells in Graves' hyperthyroidism and ophthalmopathy (dated by TCRdb to about 2019). Library construction relied on multiplex PCR. TCRdb shows the sequencer as Illumina HiSeq 2000. TCR beta CDR3 regions were amplified from RNA transcripts. A first-round RT-PCR of the TCR CDR3 used the HTBI primer set with the Qiagen OneStep RT-PCR kit. TCRdb reprocessing: public reads trimmed at Q25 with fastp, clones called with MiXCR, in-frame beta chains kept. Merged by CDR3 protein, the rows form single entries marked with the most common genes and DNA. In all, the sample holds 700,000 or so distinct CDR3 sequences, and around 15% of those were seen once. The biggest ten clones account for under 8.5% of the sample. Sequenced: blood. These receptor sequences come from a man aged 18-30 years with Graves' hyperthyroidism.

This clonotype occurred a few times. The gene calls are TRBV7-2 and TRBJ2-7, with 12 positions matching TRBD1. The CDR3 spans 20 residues. V lost 4 bases, J lost 2 bases, and 18 bases stayed unmatched. Germline assignment: CDR1 SGHTA and CDR2 FQGNSA. This CDR3 reads CASSSFVDRDRGRRPYEQYF. The CDR3 DNA is TGTGCCAGCAGCTCTTTCGTTGACCGGGACAGGGGGCGTAGGCCCTACGAGCAGTACTTC.

At least ten counts were recorded for this clonotype. CDR3 in amino acids: CASSPLRGSTDTQYF. CDR3 DNA: TGTGCCAGCTCACCCCTCCGAGGCTCCACAGATACGCAGTATTTT. J is TRBJ2-3 and V is TRBV18; the D is unclear. The V end lost 3 bases, the J end lost 2 bases, and 12 bases lay between the germline ends. The CDR3 spans 15 residues. CDR1 is KGHSH, CDR2 LQKENI, per germline. Based on the CDR3 plus reference TRBV18 and TRBJ2-3, the full variable domain is NAGVMQNPRHLVRRRGQEARLRCSPMKGHSHVYWYRQLPEEGLKFMVYLQKENIIDESGMPKERFSAEFPKEGPSILRIQQVVRGDSAAYFCASSPLRGSTDTQYFGPGTRLTVL.

This clonotype was recorded a few times. The chain links TRBV18 to TRBJ1-1; perhaps TRBD1 as D (5 bases). Germline CDR1 is KGHSH and CDR2 is LQKENI. The CDR3 loop spans 14 amino acids. V shed 3 bases and J shed 5 bases, with 13 bases lying between them. This chain's CDR3 is CASSPDSWGTEAFF. The CDR3 DNA sequence: TGTGCCAGCTCACCTGATAGCTGGGGGACTGAAGCTTTCTTT. Filled out from reference TRBV18 and TRBJ1-1, the complete variable domain reads NAGVMQNPRHLVRRRGQEARLRCSPMKGHSHVYWYRQLPEEGLKFMVYLQKENIIDESGMPKERFSAEFPKEGPSILRIQQVVRGDSAAYFCASSPDSWGTEAFFGQGTRLTVV.

The chain carries TRBV12-3 or TRBV12-4 and TRBJ2-1; 10 bases line up with TRBD2. The CDR3 is made up of 17 amino acids. J was trimmed by 0 bases and V by 4 bases; bases with no gene match: 6. DNA of the CDR3: TGTGCCAGCAGTTCTGTAAGACTAGCGGGCTCCTACAATGAGCAGTTCTTC. Translated, it gives CASSSVRLAGSYNEQFF.

This clonotype was recorded many times. The chain is built from TRBV27 and TRBJ2-7; TRBD1 matches at 9 bases. V shed 6 bases and J 2 bases; nucleotides not matched to a gene: 8. CDR3 size: 15 residues. Germline V lookup: CDR1 MNHEY, CDR2 SMNVEV (reference sequence). The CDR3 reads CASSQDRGFTYEQYF. CDR3 DNA sequence: TGTGCCAGCAGCCAGGACAGGGGATTCACCTACGAGCAGTACTTC.

This clonotype occurred a few times. Possible read error: a much larger clone is one base away. The CDR3 nucleotides read TGTGCCAGCAGTCCCCACGCCGCCTCTATCGATGGCTACACCTTC. The encoded protein is CASSPHAASIDGYTF. The rearrangement joins TRBV11-3 to TRBJ1-2; D is ambiguous. The ends were cut back, 6 bases at V and 6 bases at J, with 20 bases in the middle. Germline CDR1 and CDR2: SGHNT and YENEEA. The CDR3 is 15 residues long.

Only one count was recorded for this clonotype. Given a much more abundant clone one base away, this may be a read error. The rearrangement uses TRBV5-1 and TRBJ2-7, with D possibly being TRBD1 (6 bases). CDR1 is SGHRS and CDR2 is YFSETQ in the germline V gene. The CDR3 has 14 amino acids. CDR3 bases: TGCGCCAGCAACTTGGACACAGGGTCCGGCGAGCAGTACTTC. It translates to CASNLDTGSGEQYF.

A few counts support this clonotype. The genes are TRBV10-3 and TRBJ2-5, with D possibly matching TRBD1 (6 bases). V was shortened by 0 bases and J by 1 base, with 18 bases between the two germline ends. The germline CDR1 and CDR2 sequences are ENHRY and SYGVKD. The CDR3 is 18 amino acids. The CDR3 DNA follows: TGTGCCATCAGTGAGTCGAGGGGGAAAGGGAAGGCCCAAGAGACCCAGTACTTC. The encoded protein is CAISESRGKGKAQETQYF.

This clonotype was detected ten times or more. The rearrangement uses TRBV28 and TRBJ2-7; 12 bases match TRBD2. With 3 bases clipped from V and 6 bases from J, the junction kept 12 bases outside the gene matches. Germline loops: CDR1 MDHEN, CDR2 SYDVKM. The CDR3 length is 17 residues. In nucleotides, the CDR3 is TGTGCCAGCAGTTTTAAACCGACTAGCGGGAGTATCTCCGAGCAGTACTTC. This codes for CASSFKPTSGSISEQYF. Filled out from reference TRBV28 and TRBJ2-7, the complete variable domain reads DVKVTQSSRYLVKRTGEKVFLECVQDMDHENMFWYRQDPGLGLRLIYFSYDVKMKEKGDIPEGYSVSREKKERFSLILESASTNQTSMYLCASSFKPTSGSISEQYFGPGTRLTVT.

The V gene is TRBV7-8, the J gene TRBJ2-2; D tentatively fits TRBD1 or TRBD2 (6 bases each). The CDR3 contains 15 residues. Germline CDR1 is SGHVS and CDR2 is FQNEAQ. The V end lost 6 bases, the J end lost 5 bases, and 16 bases lay between the germline ends. The CDR3 protein is CASRGGSNPTGELFF. The CDR3 nucleotides are TGTGCCAGCAGAGGGGGGTCTAATCCTACCGGGGAGCTGTTTTTT. The whole variable domain, remainder taken from reference TRBV7-8 and TRBJ2-2, is GAGVSQSPRYKVAKRGQDVALRCDPISGHVSLFWYQQALGQGPEFLTYFQNEAQLDKSGLPSDRFFAERPEGSVSTLKIQRTQQEDSAVYLCASRGGSNPTGELFFGEGSRLTVL.

This clonotype was found a few times. The chain combines TRBV28 with TRBJ1-6; 7 positions match TRBD1. This CDR3 has 16 amino acids. The junction had 7 bases not matched to a gene; V was cut back by 3 bases and J by 5 bases. Germline V gives CDR1 MDHEN, CDR2 SYDVKM. The CDR3 here is CASSFPRQGNNSPLHF. The CDR3 DNA follows: TGTGCCAGCAGTTTTCCTCGACAGGGAAATAATTCACCCCTCCACTTT.

The chain joins TRBV28 to TRBJ2-4; TRBD2 might be the D (5 bases). V was clipped by 8 bases and J by 5 bases, with 10 bases between them. The CDR3 sequence is 12 residues long. Germline V gene data show CDR1 as MDHEN and CDR2 as SYDVKM. CDR3 in DNA: TGTGCCAGCCGGACTGACGAAAACATTCAGTACTTC. Translating it yields CASRTDENIQYF.

This clonotype was recorded at least ten times. V is TRBV10-1 and J is TRBJ2-3; D remains unclear. The V gene's germline CDR1 is WNHNN and CDR2 SYGVQD (reference sequence). Trimming stripped 2 bases from V and 2 bases from J, with 8 bases between. The CDR3 has 14 residues. In DNA form, the CDR3 reads TGCGCCAGCAGTGAGAGGGTATCCACAGATACGCAGTATTTT. This codes for CASSERVSTDTQYF.

This clonotype was detected many times. The chain carries TRBV12-3 or TRBV12-4 and TRBJ2-5, with unresolved D. Trimming removed 3 bases from V and 5 bases from J, with 13 bases in between. This CDR3 region has 14 residues. The CDR3 nucleotides read TGTGCCAGCAGTTTCGACGGGTCGGAGGAGACCCAGTACTTC. As protein: CASSFDGSEETQYF.

This chain uses TRBV7-9 with TRBJ2-7; 7 bases line up with TRBD2. The CDR3 totals 15 residues. Per germline, CDR1 SEHNR and CDR2 FQNEAQ (reference sequence). The J segment lost 2 bases and the V segment lost 2 bases, leaving 6 bases of the junction unmatched. The CDR3 loop is CASSLPASGTYEQYF. DNA of the CDR3: TGTGCCAGCAGCTTACCGGCTAGCGGAACCTACGAGCAGTACTTC.

This clonotype was seen a handful of times. The DNA for the CDR3 is TGCAGTGCAACCGGGGGCCCTGGGAGCTCGACAGGGGGTGGCACAGATACGCAGTATTTT. It yields the protein CSATGGPGSSTGGGTDTQYF. This chain joins TRBV20-1 and TRBJ2-3; 9 bases align to TRBD1. Germline CDR1 DFQATT, CDR2 SNEGSKA (reference sequence). The CDR3 runs 20 residues. V shed 6 bases and J 1 base; nucleotides not matched to a gene: 23.

This clonotype was seen more than once but under ten times. The chain is built from TRBV28 and TRBJ2-5; 8 positions agree with TRBD2. Germline CDR1 and CDR2: MDHEN and SYDVKM. V shed 3 bases, J shed 1 base, and the junction held 7 bases outside the gene matches. CDR3 length: 16 amino acids. CDR3 residues: CASSFPLSGAQETQYF. For the CDR3, the DNA is TGTGCCAGCAGTTTCCCGCTTAGCGGGGCCCAAGAGACCCAGTACTTC.

This clonotype was detected only a few times. The chain links TRBV7-3 to TRBJ2-3, with TRBD2 identical over 9 bases. The CDR3 has 17 amino acids. CDR1 and CDR2 from the germline V gene are SGHTA and FQGTGA. With 0 bases clipped from V and 4 bases from J, the junction kept 8 bases outside the gene matches. CDR3 bases: TGTGCCAGCAGCTTAACTCCGGGACTAGCCCCCGCAGATACGCAGTATTTT. Its protein product is CASSLTPGLAPADTQYF. The variable domain in full, with the rest retrieved from reference TRBV7-3 and TRBJ2-3, is GAGVSQTPSNKVTEKGKYVELRCDPISGHTALYWYRQSLGQGPEFLIYFQGTGAADDSGLPNDRFFAVRPEGSVSTLKIQRTERGDSAVYLCASSLTPGLAPADTQYFGPGTRLTVL.

This clonotype was recorded many times. The chain uses TRBV2 and TRBJ1-5; 7 bases line up with TRBD1. CDR1 and CDR2 from the germline V gene are SNHLY and FYNNEI. With 6 bases clipped from V and 5 bases from J, the junction kept 7 bases outside the gene matches. This CDR3 spans 14 amino acids. The CDR3, as DNA: TGTGCCAGCAGGGGGGACAGCGGATATCAGCCCCAGCATTTT. Amino acids: CASRGDSGYQPQHF.

This clonotype was recorded many times. This chain links TRBV28 with TRBJ2-7; the D is unclear. V was clipped by 2 bases and J by 0 bases, with 8 bases between them. This CDR3 has 14 residues. Germline CDR1 and CDR2: MDHEN and SYDVKM. In DNA, the CDR3 is TGTGCCAGCAGTTTAGAGGAGAGCTCCTACGAGCAGTACTTC. Translation: CASSLEESSYEQYF.

This clonotype was seen many times. The gene calls are TRBV15 and TRBJ1-2; 10 bases fit TRBD1. Germline V gene data show CDR1 as LNHNV and CDR2 as YYDKDF (reference sequence). J gave up 7 bases and V 3 bases, and 8 bases lay outside the gene matches. This CDR3 spans 15 amino acids. This CDR3 is CATSRTGTGVTGYTF. As DNA, the CDR3 is TGTGCCACCAGCAGGACCGGGACAGGGGTTACTGGCTACACCTTC.

The CDR3 DNA reads TGTGCCAGCAGTTTTTGGGACACTTATCAGCCCCAGCATTTT. Its translation is CASSFWDTYQPQHF. The gene calls are TRBV12-3 or TRBV12-4 and TRBJ1-5; D perhaps matches TRBD1 (6 bases). The CDR3 is 14 residues long. Trimming stripped 3 bases from V and 5 bases from J, with 11 bases between.

This clonotype was found many times. The chain employs TRBV28 and TRBJ2-3; 7 nucleotides match TRBD1. The V gene end was trimmed by 3 bases and the J gene end by 2 bases; junction bases not matched to a gene: 5. The CDR3 runs 15 residues. CDR1 is MDHEN and CDR2 is SYDVKM in the germline V gene. The CDR3 protein is CASSFRGTDTDTQYF. CDR3 DNA: TGTGCCAGCAGTTTTAGGGGGACAGACACAGATACGCAGTATTTT.

This clonotype has a count of ten or more. The chain joins TRBV24-1 to TRBJ2-3; TRBD1 aligns across 7 bases. This CDR3 spans 15 amino acids. With 3 bases clipped from V and 6 bases from J, the junction kept 8 bases outside the gene matches. Germline-derived CDR1 and CDR2 are KGHDR and SFDVKD. The CDR3 sequence is CATSDPGGRMDTQYF. The CDR3 DNA is TGTGCCACCAGTGATCCAGGGGGTAGAATGGATACGCAGTATTTT.

The chain links TRBV12-3 or TRBV12-4 to TRBJ1-1; D possibly corresponds to TRBD1 (5 bases). V lost 3 bases and J 3 bases, leaving 8 bases between the germline ends. This CDR3 comprises 13 residues. CDR3 loop: CASSFGAHTEAFF. CDR3 in DNA: TGTGCCAGCAGTTTCGGGGCTCACACTGAAGCTTTCTTT.